This T cell receptor beta chain derives from a study of blood T cell repertoires in COVID-19. Study context: T cells, B-cell-depleted T cells, or PBMCs provided the cDNA or gDNA that served as material.

The CDR3 has 15 residues. V was shortened by 2 bases and J by 4 bases, with 12 bases between the two germline ends. Germline CDR1 is LNHDA and CDR2 is SQIVND (reference sequence). TCRdb's copy holds only in-frame clones and misses some; the assay was immunoSEQ multiplex PCR. This sample has more than 95,000 clones; more than 80% occur once, and the top ten carry around 3.2%. Sequenced sample: peripheral blood. The sequence was collected from a woman older than 75 with COVID-19, enrolled during active disease. V and J are TRBV19 and TRBJ2-1, with unresolved D. The CDR3 protein is CASSITLTVYNEQFF. The CDR3 region has the DNA TGTGCCAGTAGTATAACCCTAACAGTTTACAATGAGCAGTTCTTC.